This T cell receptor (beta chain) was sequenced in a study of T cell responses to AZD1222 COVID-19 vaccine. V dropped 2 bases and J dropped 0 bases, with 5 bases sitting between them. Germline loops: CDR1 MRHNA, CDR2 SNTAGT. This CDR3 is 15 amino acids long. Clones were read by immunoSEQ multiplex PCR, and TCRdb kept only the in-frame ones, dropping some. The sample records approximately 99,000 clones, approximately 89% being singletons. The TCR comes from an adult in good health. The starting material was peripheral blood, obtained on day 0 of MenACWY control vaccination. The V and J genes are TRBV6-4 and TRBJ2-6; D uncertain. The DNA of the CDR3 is TGTGCCAGCAGTGACGGCCACTCTGGGGCCAACGTCCTGACTTTC. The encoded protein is CASSDGHSGANVLTF.